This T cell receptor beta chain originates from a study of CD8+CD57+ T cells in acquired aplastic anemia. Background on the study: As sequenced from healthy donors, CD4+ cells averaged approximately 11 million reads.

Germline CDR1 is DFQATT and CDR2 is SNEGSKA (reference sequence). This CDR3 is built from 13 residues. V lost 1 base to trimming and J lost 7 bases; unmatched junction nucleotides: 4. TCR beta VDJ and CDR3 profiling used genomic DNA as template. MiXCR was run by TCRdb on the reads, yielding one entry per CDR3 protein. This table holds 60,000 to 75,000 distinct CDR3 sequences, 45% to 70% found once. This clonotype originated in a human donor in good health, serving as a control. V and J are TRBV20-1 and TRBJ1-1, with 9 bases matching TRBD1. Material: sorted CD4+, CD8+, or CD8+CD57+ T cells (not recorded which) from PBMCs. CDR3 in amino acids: CSARGGQGGEAFF. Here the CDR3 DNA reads TGCAGTGCTAGAGGGGGACAGGGCGGTGAAGCTTTCTTT.